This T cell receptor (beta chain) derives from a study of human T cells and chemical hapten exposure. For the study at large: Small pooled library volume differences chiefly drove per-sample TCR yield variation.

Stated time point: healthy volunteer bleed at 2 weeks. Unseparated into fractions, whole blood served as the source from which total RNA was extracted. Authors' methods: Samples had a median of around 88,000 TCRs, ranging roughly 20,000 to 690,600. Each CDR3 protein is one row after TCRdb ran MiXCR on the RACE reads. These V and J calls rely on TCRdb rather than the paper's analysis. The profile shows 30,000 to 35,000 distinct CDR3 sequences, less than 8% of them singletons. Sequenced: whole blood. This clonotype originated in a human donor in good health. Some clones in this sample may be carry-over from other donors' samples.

CDR3 in DNA: TGCAGTGCTAGAGATAGAGGGGAAGAGCAGTACTTC. Translated, it gives CSARDRGEEQYF. V gene TRBV20-1 combines with J gene TRBJ2-7; perhaps D is TRBD1 or TRBD2 (5 bases each). This CDR3 spans 12 amino acids. Germline lookup yields CDR1 DFQATT and CDR2 SNEGSKA (reference sequence). V was shortened by 0 bases and J by 7 bases, with 10 bases between the two germline ends.